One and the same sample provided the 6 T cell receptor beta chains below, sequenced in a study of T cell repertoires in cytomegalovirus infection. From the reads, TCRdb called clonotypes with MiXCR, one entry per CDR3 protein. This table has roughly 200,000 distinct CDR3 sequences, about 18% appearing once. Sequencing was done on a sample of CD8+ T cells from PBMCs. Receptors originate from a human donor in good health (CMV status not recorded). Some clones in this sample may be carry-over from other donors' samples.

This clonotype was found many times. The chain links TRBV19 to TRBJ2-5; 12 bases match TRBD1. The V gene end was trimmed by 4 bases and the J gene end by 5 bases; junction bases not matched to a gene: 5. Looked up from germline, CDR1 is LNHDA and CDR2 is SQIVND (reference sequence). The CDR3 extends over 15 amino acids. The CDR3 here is CASSRGTGGLETQYF. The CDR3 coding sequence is TGTGCCAGTAGTAGAGGGACAGGGGGCCTTGAGACCCAGTACTTC.

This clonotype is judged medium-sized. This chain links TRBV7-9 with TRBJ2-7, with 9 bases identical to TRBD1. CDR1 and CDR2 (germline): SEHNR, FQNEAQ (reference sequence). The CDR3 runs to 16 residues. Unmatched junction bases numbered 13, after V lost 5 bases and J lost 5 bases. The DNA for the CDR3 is TGTGCCAGCAGCCCAGGGACAGGGACAACTTTTAACGAGCAGTACTTC. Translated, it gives CASSPGTGTTFNEQYF.

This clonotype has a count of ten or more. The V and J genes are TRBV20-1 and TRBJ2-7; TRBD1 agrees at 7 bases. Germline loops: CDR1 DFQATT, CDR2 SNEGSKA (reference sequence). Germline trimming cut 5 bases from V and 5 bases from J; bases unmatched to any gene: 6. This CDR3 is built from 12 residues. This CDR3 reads CSARPQGNEQYF. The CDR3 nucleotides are TGCAGTGCTCGCCCACAGGGGAACGAGCAGTACTTC.

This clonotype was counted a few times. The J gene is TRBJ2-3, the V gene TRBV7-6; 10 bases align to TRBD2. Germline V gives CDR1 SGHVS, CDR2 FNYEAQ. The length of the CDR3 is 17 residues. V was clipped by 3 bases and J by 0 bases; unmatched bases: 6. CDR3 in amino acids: CASSLTVLAGSTDTQYF. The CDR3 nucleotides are TGTGCCAGCAGCTTGACAGTACTAGCGGGGAGCACAGATACGCAGTATTTT.

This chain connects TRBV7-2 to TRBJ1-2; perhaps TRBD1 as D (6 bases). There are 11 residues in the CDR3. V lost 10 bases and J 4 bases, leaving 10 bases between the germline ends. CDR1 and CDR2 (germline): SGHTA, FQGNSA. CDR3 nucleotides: TGTGCCACCGTCAGGGGCTATGGCTACACCTTC. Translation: CATVRGYGYTF.

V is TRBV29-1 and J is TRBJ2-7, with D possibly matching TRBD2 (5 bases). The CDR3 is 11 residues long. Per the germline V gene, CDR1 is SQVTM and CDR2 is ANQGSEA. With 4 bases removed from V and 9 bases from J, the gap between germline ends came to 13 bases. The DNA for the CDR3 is TGCAGCGTTGTCAGACTCGGAGGGCAGTACTTC. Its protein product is CSVVRLGGQYF.